The clone carrying this T cell receptor (beta chain) was found many times. Its cognate antigen is unknown. Clinical symptoms, serum thyroxine, TRAb, thyroid ultrasound and orbital computed tomography informed diagnoses. This sample was included in a study of T cells in Graves' hyperthyroidism and ophthalmopathy. Study-level points and caveats: The model foresaw ophthalmopathy a median 6.5 months prior to onset.

Losses at the gene ends were 4 bases for V and 5 bases for J; bases not matched to a gene: 8. Germline V gene sequence: CDR1 SGHKS, CDR2 YYEKEE (reference sequence). The CDR3 is 15 residues long. TCR beta CDR3 regions were amplified from RNA. HTBI primers were used for first-round RT-PCR of the TCR CDR3. TCRdb processed the multiplex PCR reads anew with MiXCR; each CDR3 protein has one entry. The sample lists some 690,000 distinct CDR3 sequences, approximately 15% occurring once. Sequences were obtained from blood. The receptor was derived from a man aged 50 to 60 with Graves' hyperthyroidism. The chain combines TRBV5-5 with TRBJ1-4; 7 bases line up with TRBD1. The CDR3, as DNA: TGTGCCAGCAGCACGCAGGGACAGTGGAATGAAAAACTGTTTTTT. Its translation: CASSTQGQWNEKLFF.